The T cell receptor (beta chain) described here comes from a study of CD8 T cells in acute hepatitis C reinfection. Study context: CD8+ T cells recognizing the HCV NS3-1073 epitope were profiled acutely and after viral clearance. Study findings and constraints: One of thirteen outcome-independent public clonotypes used V04-02/J02-02. Overrepresentation in the naive pool did not explain the preferential TRBV04 and TRBV06 usage seen in all groups.

The time point is: acute HCV infection, within 168 days of estimated infection date. No in vitro expansion preceded sequencing of these hepatitis C virus-specific cells, which were studied ex vivo. Cells were stained for CD3, CD8 and CD45RO, excluding dead cells. Method: immunoSEQ multiplex PCR; TCRdb's copy keeps in-frame clones and lacks some. This sample has around 660 clones, with 52% found just once. V was clipped by 4 bases and J by 2 bases; unmatched bases: 11. Looked up from germline, CDR1 is SGHTA and CDR2 is FQGNSA. The CDR3 runs 17 residues. The receptor's source is a woman younger than 45 who spontaneously cleared hepatitis C infection. The V and J genes are TRBV7-2 and TRBJ2-3; 8 bases are shared with TRBD2. The sequencing here drew on HCV NS3-1073 tetramer-sorted CD8+ T cells from PBMCs, taken during acute infection. CDR3 sequence (DNA): TGTGCCAGCAGCTCTTTTAGCGGGAAGGGATACACAGATACGCAGTATTTT. This encodes CASSSFSGKGYTDTQYF.